Below, one T cell receptor (beta chain) is given with its context. What it binds is not known. This record comes from a study of post-analysis software for immune sequencing data. Study background: In terms of disease course, relapsing-remitting, secondary progressive and progressive-relapsing multiple sclerosis were included. Findings and limits, study-wide: Patients showed TRBV5-6, TRBV5-1 and TRBV20-1 among roughly 5 TRBV segments more frequent than in controls. A significant reduction in normalized Chao1 diversity was observed in multiple sclerosis patients versus controls.

Trimming took 5 bases from V and 4 from J; bases not matched to a gene: 7. CDR1 and CDR2 (germline): SGHNT, YENEEA. This CDR3 has 16 amino acids. Every TCR beta cDNA library bore unique molecular identifiers. Starting from about 0.98 to 11 million T cells, the study yielded approximately 500,000 cDNA molecules. Via MiXCR, TCRdb re-called the PCR reads, giving one row per CDR3 protein. The sample shows about 540,000 distinct CDR3 sequences, approximately 34% of them seen only once. The chain uses TRBV11-3 and TRBJ2-1; 11 nucleotides agree with TRBD2. Material: blood. The clonotype originates from a girl aged 2-17 years with multiple sclerosis. CDR3 DNA: TGTGCCAGCAGCACCCGACTAGCGGGGATATACAATGAGCAGTTCTTC. Translated, it gives CASSTRLAGIYNEQFF.